This T cell receptor beta chain appears in the sequencing data of a study of shared clonotypes between healthy human individuals. Study summary: The study enrolled a couple of women and a few men aged 18 to 49. Per donor, three plates held CD4 naive cells, three held CD4 memory, two held CD8 naive and one held CD8 memory. Study-level points and caveats: Non-shared clonotypes showed lower generation probabilities than clonotypes common to all four donors. The authors sampled blood alone, and tissue repertoires likely differ.

TCRdb's table, derived via immunoSEQ multiplex PCR, lists solely in-frame clones and lacks some. The data contain about 2 million clones, 95% of them seen just once; the ten biggest clones take up more than 0.1%. The CDR3 runs to 17 residues. Germline CDR1 and CDR2: SGHTA and FQGNSA. Trimming at V came to 4 bases and at J to 4 bases, leaving 10 bases not matched to a gene. To note about this clone: Its antigen is unidentified.

The rearrangement joins TRBV7-2 to TRBJ2-1; 10 bases are a match to TRBD2. This TCR was recovered from a man younger than 35 in good health. The material sequenced was naive CD4+ T cells sorted from blood. The subset was: CD45RA+ positively selected. The CDR3 region is CASSSGKREGPYNEQFF. The DNA of the CDR3 is TGTGCCAGCAGCTCTGGAAAGCGGGAGGGTCCGTACAATGAGCAGTTCTTC.